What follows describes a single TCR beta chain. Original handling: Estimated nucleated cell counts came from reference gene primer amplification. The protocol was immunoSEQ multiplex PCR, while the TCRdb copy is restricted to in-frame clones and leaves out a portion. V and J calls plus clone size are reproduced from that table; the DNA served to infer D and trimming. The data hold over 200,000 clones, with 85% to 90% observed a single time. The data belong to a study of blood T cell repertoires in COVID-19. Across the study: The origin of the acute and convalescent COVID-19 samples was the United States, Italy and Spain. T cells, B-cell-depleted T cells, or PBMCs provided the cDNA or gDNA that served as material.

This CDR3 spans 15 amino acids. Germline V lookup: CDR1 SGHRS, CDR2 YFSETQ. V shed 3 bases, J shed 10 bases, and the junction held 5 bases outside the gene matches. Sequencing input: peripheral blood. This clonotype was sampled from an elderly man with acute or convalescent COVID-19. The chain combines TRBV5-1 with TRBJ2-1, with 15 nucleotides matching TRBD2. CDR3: CASSWTSGRAGEQFF. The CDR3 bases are TGCGCCAGCAGCTGGACTAGCGGGAGGGCGGGCGAGCAGTTCTTC. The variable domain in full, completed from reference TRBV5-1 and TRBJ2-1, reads KAGVTQTPRYLIKTRGQQVTLSCSPISGHRSVSWYQQTPGQGLQFLFEYFSETQRNKGNFPGRFSGRQFSNSRSEMNVSTLELGDSALYLCASSWTSGRAGEQFFGPGTRLTVL.